This section outlines one T cell receptor beta chain sequence together with its context. The target of this receptor is not known. Per-base quality was not reported, and no clone a single base away is much larger than it. This record belongs to a study of OX40 agonist ivuxolimab in advanced cancers. For the study in its entirety: Ivuxolimab was a fully human IgG2 agonistic monoclonal antibody targeting the costimulatory receptor OX40 (CD134). Intravenous ivuxolimab was administered to patients every 2 weeks at six dose levels: 0.01, 0.1, 0.3, 1.5, 3 and 10 mg/kg. Of the roughly 54 dose-escalation patients, hepatocellular carcinoma was present in approximately 20, melanoma in approximately 15, renal cell carcinoma in 9 and head and neck cancer in 9. In the dose-escalation cohort, more than 75% of patients were male, and the mean age was approximately 60 years, with a range of about 23 to 85. Prior anti-PD-1, anti-PD-L1 or anti-CTLA-4 therapy was permitted, and checkpoint inhibitors had been received by 30% to 40% of dose-escalation patients. Partial responses occurred in three dose-escalation patients, of whom one had hepatocellular carcinoma and two had cutaneous melanoma. The point of sequencing TCRbeta in the periphery was to test whether ivuxolimab changed TCR sequence diversity and drove clonal T-cell expansion. The paper covers the monotherapy dose-escalation part of the phase I ivuxolimab trial, which included N = 52 patients.

For sequencing of the TCRbeta CDR3 region, genomic DNA was extracted from the sorted cells. The immunoSEQ Assay was used to sequence the TCRbeta CDR3 regions. TCRdb mirrors the immuneACCESS table, restricted to in-frame sequences. Some clones are absent from its copies; in checked studies, under half trace to an unresolved V gene, and the reason for the others is unknown. Recorded for this sample are over 70,000 clones; approximately 87% of them occurred a single time. 1.5% to 2% of the sample is taken by the ten largest. The trial excluded patients who had a history of autoimmune disease or who were on systemic immunosuppression. Peripheral blood for TCR sequencing was drawn from every dose cohort at baseline, at cycle 4 day 1 and at cycle 7 day 1. The samples were drawn from a first-in-human, open-label, multicenter phase I dose-escalation trial of ivuxolimab. The trial enrolled adults with locally advanced or metastatic head and neck squamous cell, hepatocellular, melanoma or renal cell carcinoma. CD4+ and CD8+ T cells were sorted separately from peripheral blood before TCR sequencing.

Study-wide conclusions, independent of this receptor: In partial responders in the 0.1-3.0 mg/kg groups, normalized peripheral clonal expansion was found to be among the lowest, especially among CD8+ T cells. The antigen specificity of the peripheral T cells that underwent clonal expansion was not determined. Low levels of normalized T-cell clonal expansion were also shown by some nonresponding patients. After ivuxolimab, expanded clones were on average more numerous among CD8+ T cells than among CD4+ T cells. Clonal expansion of both CD4+ and CD8+ blood T cells was observed from baseline to week 6 at doses 0.1 to 3.0 mg/kg.

The CDR3 runs 13 residues from the cysteine to the phenylalanine. This entry keeps only the CDR3 DNA: 39 bases, framed from base 1. Taken from the germline V gene, the CDR1 and CDR2 loops are SGDLS and YYNGEE. V is cut by 4 bases and J by 5 bases, and the space between the germline ends is 12 bases. Sequenced here: CD4+ or CD8+ T cells sorted from blood, sampled in a trial of the OX40 agonist ivuxolimab. The chain links TRBV9 with TRBJ1-2, with no D gene named confidently. This clonotype originated in an adult with an advanced solid tumor such as melanoma, head and neck, liver or kidney cancer. For the CDR3, the sequence is CASSSEGRYGYTF. The nucleotide sequence reads as follows: TGTGCCAGCAGCTCCGAGGGTCGGTATGGCTACACCTTC.